This TCR beta chain was sequenced in a study of T cells in Graves' hyperthyroidism and ophthalmopathy. Study-level points and caveats: Among clonotypes expanded in thyroid above 0.001, most were also found in blood.

Clinical Activity Scores of at least 3, NOSPECS grades of at least 4 and durations under 3 months characterized ophthalmopathy patients. Uncontrolled infections, other autoimmune diseases, pregnancy or lactation led to exclusion of patients. For this clonotype: Its matching antigen is unknown.

The CDR3 regions of TCR beta were amplified from RNA transcripts. HTBI primers were used for first-round RT-PCR of the TCR CDR3. TCRdb reprocessed the multiplex PCR reads with MiXCR, giving one entry per CDR3 protein. The table has about 640,000 distinct CDR3 sequences, roughly 20% seen once. Material for sequencing was blood. The sequence came from a man aged 25-45 years with Graves' ophthalmopathy.

The CDR3 coding sequence is TGCGCCAGCAGGGACTACGAGCAGTACTTC. It specifies CASRDYEQYF. V gene TRBV10-1 combines with J gene TRBJ2-7; D unresolved. Germline V gene lookup returns CDR1 WNHNN and CDR2 SYGVQD (reference sequence). This CDR3 contains 10 residues. Trimming removed 6 bases from V and 3 bases from J, with 3 bases in between.